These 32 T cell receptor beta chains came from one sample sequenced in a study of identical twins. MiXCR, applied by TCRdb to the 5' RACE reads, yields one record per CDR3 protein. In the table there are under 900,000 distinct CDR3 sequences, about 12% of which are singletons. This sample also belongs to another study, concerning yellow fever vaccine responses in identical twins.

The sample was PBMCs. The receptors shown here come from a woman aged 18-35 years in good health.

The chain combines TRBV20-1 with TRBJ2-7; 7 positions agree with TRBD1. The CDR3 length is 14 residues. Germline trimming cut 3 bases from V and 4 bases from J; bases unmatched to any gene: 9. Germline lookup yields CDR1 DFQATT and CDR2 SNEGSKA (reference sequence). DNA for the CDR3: TGCAGTGCTAGTGCCGGGACAGAGATTTACGAGCAGTACTTC. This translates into CSASAGTEIYEQYF.

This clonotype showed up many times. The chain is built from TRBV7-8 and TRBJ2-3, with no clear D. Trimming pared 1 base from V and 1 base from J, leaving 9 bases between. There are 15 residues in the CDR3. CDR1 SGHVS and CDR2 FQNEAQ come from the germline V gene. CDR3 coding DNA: TGTGCCAGCAGCTTAGAATTTTCGGGCACAGATACGCAGTATTTT. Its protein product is CASSLEFSGTDTQYF.

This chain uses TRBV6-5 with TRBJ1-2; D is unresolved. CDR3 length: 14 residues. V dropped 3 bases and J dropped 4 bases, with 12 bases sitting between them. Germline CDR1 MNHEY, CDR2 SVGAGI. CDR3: CASSYAPRGYGYTF. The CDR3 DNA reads TGTGCCAGCAGTTATGCGCCACGAGGCTATGGCTACACCTTC.

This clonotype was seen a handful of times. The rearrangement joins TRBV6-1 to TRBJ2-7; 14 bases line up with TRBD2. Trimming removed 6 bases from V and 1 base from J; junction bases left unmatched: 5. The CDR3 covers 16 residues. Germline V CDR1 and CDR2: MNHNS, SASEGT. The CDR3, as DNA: TGTGCCAGCAGCTCCGGGACTAGCGGGGGTTCCTACGAGCAGTACTTC. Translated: CASSSGTSGGSYEQYF.

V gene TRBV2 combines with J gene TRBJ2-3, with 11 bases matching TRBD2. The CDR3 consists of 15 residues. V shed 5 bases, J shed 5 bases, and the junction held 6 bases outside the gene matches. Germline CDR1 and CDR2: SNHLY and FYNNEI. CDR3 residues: CASSPTSGAVDTQYF. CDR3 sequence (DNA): TGTGCCAGCAGTCCGACTAGCGGGGCGGTAGATACGCAGTATTTT.

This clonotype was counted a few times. The CDR3 DNA reads TGTGCCAGCTGCGCAGGGGTTCAAGAGACCCAGTACTTC. It codes for CASCAGVQETQYF. This sequence joins TRBV6-2 or TRBV6-3 and TRBJ2-5, with a possible D match to TRBD1 (6 bases). Deletions cut 8 bases from V and 2 bases from J, with 12 bases between. CDR1 and CDR2 from the germline V gene are MNHEY and SVGEGT. The CDR3 totals 13 residues.

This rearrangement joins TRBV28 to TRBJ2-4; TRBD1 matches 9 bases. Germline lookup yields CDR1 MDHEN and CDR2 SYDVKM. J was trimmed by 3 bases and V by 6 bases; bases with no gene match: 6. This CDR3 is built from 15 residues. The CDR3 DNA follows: TGTGCCAGCAGCCAGGGACAGGGAGGCAAAAACATTCAGTACTTC. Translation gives CASSQGQGGKNIQYF.

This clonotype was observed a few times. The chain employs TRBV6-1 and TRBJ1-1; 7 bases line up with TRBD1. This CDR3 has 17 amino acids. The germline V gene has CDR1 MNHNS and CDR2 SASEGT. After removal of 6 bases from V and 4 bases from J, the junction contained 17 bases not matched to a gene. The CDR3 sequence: CASRPTSFGAGGTEAFF. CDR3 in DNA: TGTGCCAGCAGACCTACCTCGTTTGGGGCAGGGGGCACTGAAGCTTTCTTT.

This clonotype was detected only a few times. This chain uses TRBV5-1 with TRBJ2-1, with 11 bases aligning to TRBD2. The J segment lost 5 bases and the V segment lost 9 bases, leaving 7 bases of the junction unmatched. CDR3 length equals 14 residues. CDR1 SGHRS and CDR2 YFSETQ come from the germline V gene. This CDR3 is CATKLAGAHNEQFF. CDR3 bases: TGCGCCACCAAACTAGCGGGGGCTCACAATGAGCAGTTCTTC. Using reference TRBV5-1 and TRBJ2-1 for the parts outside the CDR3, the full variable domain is KAGVTQTPRYLIKTRGQQVTLSCSPISGHRSVSWYQQTPGQGLQFLFEYFSETQRNKGNFPGRFSGRQFSNSRSEMNVSTLELGDSALYLCATKLAGAHNEQFFGPGTRLTVL.

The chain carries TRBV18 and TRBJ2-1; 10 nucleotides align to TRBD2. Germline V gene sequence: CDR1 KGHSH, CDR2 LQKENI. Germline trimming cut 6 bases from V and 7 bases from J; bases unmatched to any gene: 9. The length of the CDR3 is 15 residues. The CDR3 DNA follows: TGTGCCAGCTCGCCCACTAGCGGGAAGAGGAATGAGCAGTTCTTC. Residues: CASSPTSGKRNEQFF. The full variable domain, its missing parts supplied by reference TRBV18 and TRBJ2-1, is NAGVMQNPRHLVRRRGQEARLRCSPMKGHSHVYWYRQLPEEGLKFMVYLQKENIIDESGMPKERFSAEFPKEGPSILRIQQVVRGDSAAYFCASSPTSGKRNEQFFGPGTRLTVL.

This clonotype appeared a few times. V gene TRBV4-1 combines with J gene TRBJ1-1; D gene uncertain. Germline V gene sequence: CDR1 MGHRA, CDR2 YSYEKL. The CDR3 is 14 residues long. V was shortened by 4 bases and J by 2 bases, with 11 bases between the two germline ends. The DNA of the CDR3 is TGCGCCAGCAGCCCCCCCCGCAGCAACACTGAAGCTTTCTTT. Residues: CASSPPRSNTEAFF.

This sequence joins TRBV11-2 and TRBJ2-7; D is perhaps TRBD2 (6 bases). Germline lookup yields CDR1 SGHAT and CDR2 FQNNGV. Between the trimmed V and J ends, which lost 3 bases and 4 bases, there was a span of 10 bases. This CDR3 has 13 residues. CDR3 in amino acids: CASSFSGLYEQYV. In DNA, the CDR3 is TGTGCCAGCAGCTTTTCGGGACTGTACGAGCAGTACGTC.

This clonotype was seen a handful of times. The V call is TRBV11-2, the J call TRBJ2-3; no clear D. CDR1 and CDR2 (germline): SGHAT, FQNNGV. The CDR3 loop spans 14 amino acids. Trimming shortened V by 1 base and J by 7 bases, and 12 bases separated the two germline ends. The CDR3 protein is CASSLVLAAHTQYF. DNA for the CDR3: TGTGCCAGCAGCTTAGTATTAGCCGCGCATACGCAGTATTTT.

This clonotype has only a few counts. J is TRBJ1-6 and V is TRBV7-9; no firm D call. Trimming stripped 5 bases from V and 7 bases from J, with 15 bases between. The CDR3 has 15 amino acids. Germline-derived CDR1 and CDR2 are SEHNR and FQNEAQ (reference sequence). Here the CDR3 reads CASSNQLLGNSPLHF. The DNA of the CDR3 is TGTGCCAGCAGCAACCAACTACTGGGAAATTCACCCCTCCACTTT.

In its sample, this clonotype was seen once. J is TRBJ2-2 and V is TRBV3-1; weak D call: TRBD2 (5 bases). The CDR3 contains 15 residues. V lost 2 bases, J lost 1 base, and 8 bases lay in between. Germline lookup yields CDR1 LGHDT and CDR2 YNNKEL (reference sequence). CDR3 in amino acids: CASSQFRGNTGELFF. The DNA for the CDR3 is TGTGCCAGCAGCCAATTCCGGGGGAACACCGGGGAGCTGTTTTTT.

The CDR3 region has the DNA TGCAGTGCTAGTCCCCAAGCAACTAATGAAAAACTGTTTTTT. Amino acids: CSASPQATNEKLFF. The V gene is TRBV20-1, the J gene TRBJ1-4; D is unclear. Germline CDR1 DFQATT, CDR2 SNEGSKA (reference sequence). The CDR3 consists of 14 residues. The V end lost 3 bases, the J end lost 0 bases, and 8 bases lay between the germline ends.

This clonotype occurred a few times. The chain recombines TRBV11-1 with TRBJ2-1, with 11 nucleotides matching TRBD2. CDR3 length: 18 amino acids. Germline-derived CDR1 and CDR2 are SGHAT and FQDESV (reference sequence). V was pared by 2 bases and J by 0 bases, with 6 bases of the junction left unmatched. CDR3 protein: CASSLRLAGGLSYNEQFF. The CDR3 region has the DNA TGTGCCAGCAGCTTACGGCTAGCGGGAGGACTCTCCTACAATGAGCAGTTCTTC. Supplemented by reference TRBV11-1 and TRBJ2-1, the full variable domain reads EAEVAQSPRYKITEKSQAVAFWCDPISGHATLYWYRQILGQGPELLVQFQDESVVDDSQLPKDRFSAERLKGVDSTLKIQPAELGDSAMYLCASSLRLAGGLSYNEQFFGPGTRLTVL.

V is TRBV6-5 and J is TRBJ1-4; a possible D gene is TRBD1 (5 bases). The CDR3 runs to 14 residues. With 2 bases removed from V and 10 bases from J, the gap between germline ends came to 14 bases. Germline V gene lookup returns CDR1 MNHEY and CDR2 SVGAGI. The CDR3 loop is CASSYQHRGVKLFF. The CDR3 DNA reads TGTGCCAGCAGTTACCAACACCGGGGGGTAAAACTGTTTTTT.

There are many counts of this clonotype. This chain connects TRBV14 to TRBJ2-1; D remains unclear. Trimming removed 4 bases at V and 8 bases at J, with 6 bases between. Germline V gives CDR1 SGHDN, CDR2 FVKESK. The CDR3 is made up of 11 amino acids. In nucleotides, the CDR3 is TGTGCCAGCAGCCGAAAGGATGAGCAGTTCTTC. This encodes CASSRKDEQFF. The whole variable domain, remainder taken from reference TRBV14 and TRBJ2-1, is EAGVTQFPSHSVIEKGQTVTLRCDPISGHDNLYWYRRVMGKEIKFLLHFVKESKQDESGMPNNRFLAERTGGTYSTLKVQPAELEDSGVYFCASSRKDEQFFGPGTRLTVL.

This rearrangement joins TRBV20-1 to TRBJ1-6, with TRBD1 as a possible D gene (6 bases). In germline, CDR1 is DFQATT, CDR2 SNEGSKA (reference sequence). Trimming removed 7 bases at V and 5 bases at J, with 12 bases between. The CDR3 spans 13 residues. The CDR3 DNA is TGCAGTGGACAGGAAAATCATAATTCACCCCTCCACTTT. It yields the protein CSGQENHNSPLHF.

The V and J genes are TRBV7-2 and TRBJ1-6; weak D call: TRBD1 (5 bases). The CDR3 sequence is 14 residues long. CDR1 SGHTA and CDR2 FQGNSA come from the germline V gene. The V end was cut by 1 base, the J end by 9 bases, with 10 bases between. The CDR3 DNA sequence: TGTGCCAGCAGCTTAGGCAGGGTTGGTTCACCCCTCCACTTT. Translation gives CASSLGRVGSPLHF.

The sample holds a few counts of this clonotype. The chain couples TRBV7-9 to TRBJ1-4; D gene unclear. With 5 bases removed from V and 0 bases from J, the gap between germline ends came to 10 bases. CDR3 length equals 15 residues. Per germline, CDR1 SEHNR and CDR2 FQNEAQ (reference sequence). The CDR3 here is CASSQQDTTNEKLFF. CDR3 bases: TGTGCCAGCAGCCAGCAGGATACAACTAATGAAAAACTGTTTTTT.

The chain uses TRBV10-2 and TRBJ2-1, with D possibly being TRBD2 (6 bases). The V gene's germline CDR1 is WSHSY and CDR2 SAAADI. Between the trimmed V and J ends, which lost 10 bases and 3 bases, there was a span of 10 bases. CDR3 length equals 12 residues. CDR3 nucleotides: TGCGCCATGGGACTGGGCTACAATGAGCAGTTCTTC. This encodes CAMGLGYNEQFF.

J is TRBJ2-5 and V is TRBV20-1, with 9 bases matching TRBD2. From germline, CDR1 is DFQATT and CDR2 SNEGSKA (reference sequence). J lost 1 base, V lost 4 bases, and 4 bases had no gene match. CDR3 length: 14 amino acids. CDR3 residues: CSATLSGSQETQYF. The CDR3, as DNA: TGCAGTGCTACACTTAGCGGGAGCCAAGAGACCCAGTACTTC.

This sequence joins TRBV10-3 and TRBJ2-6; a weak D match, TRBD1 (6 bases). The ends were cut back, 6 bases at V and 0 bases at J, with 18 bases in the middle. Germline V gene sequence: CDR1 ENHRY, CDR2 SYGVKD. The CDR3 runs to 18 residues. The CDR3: CAISPQGPALSGANVLTF. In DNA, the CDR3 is TGTGCCATCAGCCCTCAGGGGCCCGCCCTCTCTGGGGCCAACGTCCTGACTTTC.

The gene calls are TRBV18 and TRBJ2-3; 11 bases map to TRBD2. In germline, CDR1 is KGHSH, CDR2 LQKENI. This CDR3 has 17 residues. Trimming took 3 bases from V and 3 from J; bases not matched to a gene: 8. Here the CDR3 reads CASSPPSGRTTTDTQYF. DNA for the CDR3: TGTGCCAGCTCACCTCCTAGCGGGAGGACGACGACAGATACGCAGTATTTT.

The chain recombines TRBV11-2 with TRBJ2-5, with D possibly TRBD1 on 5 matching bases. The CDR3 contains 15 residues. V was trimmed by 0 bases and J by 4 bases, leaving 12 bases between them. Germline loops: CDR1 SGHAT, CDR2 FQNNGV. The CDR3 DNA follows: TGTGCCAGCAGCTTAGAACAGGCCGGCCTAGAGACCCAGTACTTC. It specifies CASSLEQAGLETQYF.

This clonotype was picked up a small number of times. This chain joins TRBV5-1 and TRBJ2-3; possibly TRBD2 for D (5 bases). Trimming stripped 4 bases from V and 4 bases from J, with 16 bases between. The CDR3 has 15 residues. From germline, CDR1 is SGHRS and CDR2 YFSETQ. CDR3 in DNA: TGCGCCAGCAGCCAAAGAAGCAACGGGGCAGATACGCAGTATTTT. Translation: CASSQRSNGADTQYF.

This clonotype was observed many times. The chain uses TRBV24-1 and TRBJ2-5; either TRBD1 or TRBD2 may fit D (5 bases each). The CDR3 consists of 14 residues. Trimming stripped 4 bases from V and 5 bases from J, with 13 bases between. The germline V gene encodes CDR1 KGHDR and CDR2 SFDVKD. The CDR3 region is CATSDRGIWETQYF. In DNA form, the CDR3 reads TGTGCCACCAGTGACCGGGGCATTTGGGAGACCCAGTACTTC.

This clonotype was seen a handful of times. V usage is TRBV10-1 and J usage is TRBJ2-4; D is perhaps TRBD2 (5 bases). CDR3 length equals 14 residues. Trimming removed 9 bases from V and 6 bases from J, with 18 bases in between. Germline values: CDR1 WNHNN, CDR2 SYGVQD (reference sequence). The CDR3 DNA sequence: TGCGCCAGGAGACTACGGTTTTGGGGAAACATTCAGTACTTC. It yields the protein CARRLRFWGNIQYF.

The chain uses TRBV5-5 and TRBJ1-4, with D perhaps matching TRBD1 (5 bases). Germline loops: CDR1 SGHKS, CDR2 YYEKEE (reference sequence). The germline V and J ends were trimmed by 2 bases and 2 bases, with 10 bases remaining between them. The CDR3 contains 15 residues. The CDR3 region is CASSFMGRTNEKLFF. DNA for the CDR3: TGTGCCAGCAGCTTTATGGGACGGACTAATGAAAAACTGTTTTTT.

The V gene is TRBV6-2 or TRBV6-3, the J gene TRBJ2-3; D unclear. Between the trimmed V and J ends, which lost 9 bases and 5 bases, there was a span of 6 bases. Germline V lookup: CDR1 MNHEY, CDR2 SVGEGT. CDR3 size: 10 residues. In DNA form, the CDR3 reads TGTGCCAGACTGGTAGATACGCAGTATTTT. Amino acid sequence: CARLVDTQYF.